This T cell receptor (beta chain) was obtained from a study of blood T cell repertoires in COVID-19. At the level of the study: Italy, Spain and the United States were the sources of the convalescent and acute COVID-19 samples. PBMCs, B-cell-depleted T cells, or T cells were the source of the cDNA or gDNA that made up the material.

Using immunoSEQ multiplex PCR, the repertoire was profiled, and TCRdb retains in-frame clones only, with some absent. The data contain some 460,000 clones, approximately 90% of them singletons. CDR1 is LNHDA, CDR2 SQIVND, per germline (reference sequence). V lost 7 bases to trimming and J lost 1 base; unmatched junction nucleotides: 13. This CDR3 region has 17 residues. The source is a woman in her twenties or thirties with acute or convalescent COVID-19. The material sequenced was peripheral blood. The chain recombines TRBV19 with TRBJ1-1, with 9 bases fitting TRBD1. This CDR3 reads CASTLDRGPPRNTEAFF. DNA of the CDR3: TGTGCCAGTACCTTGGACAGGGGCCCGCCTAGGAACACTGAAGCTTTCTTT.